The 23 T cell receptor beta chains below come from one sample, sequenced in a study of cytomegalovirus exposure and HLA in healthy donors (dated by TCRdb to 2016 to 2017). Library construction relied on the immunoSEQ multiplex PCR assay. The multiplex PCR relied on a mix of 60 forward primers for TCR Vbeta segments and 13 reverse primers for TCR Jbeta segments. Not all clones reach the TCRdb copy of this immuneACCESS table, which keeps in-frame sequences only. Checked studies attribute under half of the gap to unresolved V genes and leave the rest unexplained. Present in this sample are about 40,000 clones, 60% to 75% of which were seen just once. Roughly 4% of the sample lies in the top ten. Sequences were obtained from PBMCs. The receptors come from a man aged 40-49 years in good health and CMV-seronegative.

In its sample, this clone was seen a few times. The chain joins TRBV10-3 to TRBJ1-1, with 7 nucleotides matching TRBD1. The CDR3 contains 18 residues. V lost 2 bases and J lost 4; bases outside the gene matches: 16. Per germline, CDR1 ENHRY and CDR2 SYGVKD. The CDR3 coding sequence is TGTGCCATCAGTGAGCGGCCCCGACAGGGTCGGGGCAGCACTGAAGCTTTCTTT. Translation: CAISERPRQGRGSTEAFF.

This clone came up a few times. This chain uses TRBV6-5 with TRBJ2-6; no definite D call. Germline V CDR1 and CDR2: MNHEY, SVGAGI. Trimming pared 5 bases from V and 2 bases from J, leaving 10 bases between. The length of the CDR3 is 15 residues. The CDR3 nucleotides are TGTGCCAGCAGTCCCCGCAGGACTGGGGCCAACGTCCTGACTTTC. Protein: CASSPRRTGANVLTF.

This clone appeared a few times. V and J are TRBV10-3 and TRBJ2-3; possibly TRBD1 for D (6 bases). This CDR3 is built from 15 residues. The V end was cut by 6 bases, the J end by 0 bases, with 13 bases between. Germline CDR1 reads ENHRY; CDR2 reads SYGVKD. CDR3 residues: CAISLGQSSTDTQYF. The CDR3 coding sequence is TGTGCCATCAGCCTGGGACAATCTAGCACAGATACGCAGTATTTT.

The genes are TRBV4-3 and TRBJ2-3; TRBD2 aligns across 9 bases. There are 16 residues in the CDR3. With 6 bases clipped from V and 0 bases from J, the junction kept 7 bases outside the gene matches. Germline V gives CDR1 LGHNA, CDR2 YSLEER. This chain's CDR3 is CASRKRGATSTDTQYF. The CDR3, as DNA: TGCGCCAGCAGAAAGCGGGGGGCCACGAGCACAGATACGCAGTATTTT.

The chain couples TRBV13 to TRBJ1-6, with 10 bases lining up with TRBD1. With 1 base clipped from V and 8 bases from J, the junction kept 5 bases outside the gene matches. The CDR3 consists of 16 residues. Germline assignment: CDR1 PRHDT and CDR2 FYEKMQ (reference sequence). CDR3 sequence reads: CASSLDRDRGDSPLHF. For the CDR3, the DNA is TGTGCCAGCAGCTTAGATCGGGACAGGGGTGATTCACCCCTCCACTTT.

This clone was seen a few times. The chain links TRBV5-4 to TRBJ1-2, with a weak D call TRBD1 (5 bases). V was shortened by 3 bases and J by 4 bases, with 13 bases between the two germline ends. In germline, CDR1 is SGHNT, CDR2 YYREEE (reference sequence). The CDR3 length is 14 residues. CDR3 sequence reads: CASSSATDAYGYTF. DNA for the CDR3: TGTGCCAGCAGCTCAGCGACAGATGCCTATGGCTACACCTTC.

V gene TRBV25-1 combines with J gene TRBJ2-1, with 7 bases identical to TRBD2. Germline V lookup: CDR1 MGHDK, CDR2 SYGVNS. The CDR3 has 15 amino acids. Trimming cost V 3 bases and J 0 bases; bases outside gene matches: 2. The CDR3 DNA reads TGTGCCAGCAGTGACGGGGGGTTCTCCTACAATGAGCAGTTCTTC. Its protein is CASSDGGFSYNEQFF.

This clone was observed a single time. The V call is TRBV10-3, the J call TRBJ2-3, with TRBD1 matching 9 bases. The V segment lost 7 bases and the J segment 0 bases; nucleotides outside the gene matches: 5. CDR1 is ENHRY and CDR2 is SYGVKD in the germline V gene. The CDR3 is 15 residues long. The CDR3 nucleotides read TGTGCCATCACCATAGGACAGGGGAGCACAGATACGCAGTATTTT. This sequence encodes CAITIGQGSTDTQYF.

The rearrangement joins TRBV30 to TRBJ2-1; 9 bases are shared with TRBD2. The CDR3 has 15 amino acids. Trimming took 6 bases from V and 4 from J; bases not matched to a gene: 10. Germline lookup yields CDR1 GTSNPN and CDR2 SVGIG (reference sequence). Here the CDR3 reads CACRTPSGAYNEQFF. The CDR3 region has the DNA TGTGCCTGCAGAACCCCTAGCGGGGCTTACAATGAGCAGTTCTTC.

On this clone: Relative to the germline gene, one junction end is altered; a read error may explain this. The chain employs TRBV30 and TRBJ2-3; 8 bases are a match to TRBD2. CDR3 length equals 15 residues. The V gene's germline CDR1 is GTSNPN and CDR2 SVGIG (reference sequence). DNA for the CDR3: TGTGCCTGGAGGATCTGGACTAGCCTAACAGATGCGCAGTATTTT. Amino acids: CAWRIWTSLTDAQYF.

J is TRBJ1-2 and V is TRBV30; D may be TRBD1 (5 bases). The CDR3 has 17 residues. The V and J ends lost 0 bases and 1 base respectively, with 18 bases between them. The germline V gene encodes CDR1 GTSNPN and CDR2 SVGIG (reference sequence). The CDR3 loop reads CAWSVQGWGRDNYGYTF. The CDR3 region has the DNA TGTGCCTGGAGTGTACAAGGTTGGGGCAGGGATAACTATGGCTACACCTTC.

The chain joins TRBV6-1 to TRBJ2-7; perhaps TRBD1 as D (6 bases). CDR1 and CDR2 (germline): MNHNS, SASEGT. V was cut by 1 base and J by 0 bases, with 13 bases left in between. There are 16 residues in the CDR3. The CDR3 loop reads CASSEEQGSGSYEQYF. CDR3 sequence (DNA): TGTGCCAGCAGTGAAGAACAGGGTTCGGGCTCCTACGAGCAGTACTTC.

The CDR3, as DNA: TGCAGCGTGGACACCGGGACAGGCGAGACCCAGTACTTC. It encodes CSVDTGTGETQYF. This chain joins TRBV29-1 and TRBJ2-5, with 8 bases that match TRBD1. The CDR3 consists of 13 residues. With 6 bases clipped from V and 5 bases from J, the junction kept 8 bases outside the gene matches. CDR1 is SQVTM and CDR2 is ANQGSEA in the germline V gene.

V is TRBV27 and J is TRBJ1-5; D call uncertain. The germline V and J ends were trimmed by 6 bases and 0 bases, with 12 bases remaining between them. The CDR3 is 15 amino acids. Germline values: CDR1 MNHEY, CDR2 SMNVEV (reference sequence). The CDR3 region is CASSPRLNSNQPQHF. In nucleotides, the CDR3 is TGTGCCAGCAGCCCCCGACTAAATAGCAATCAGCCCCAGCATTTT.

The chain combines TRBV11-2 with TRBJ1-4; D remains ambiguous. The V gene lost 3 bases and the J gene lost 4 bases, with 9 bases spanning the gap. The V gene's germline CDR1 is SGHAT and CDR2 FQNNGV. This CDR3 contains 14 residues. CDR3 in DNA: TGTGCCAGCAGCTTGGAGAGGCTTAATGAAAAACTGTTTTTT. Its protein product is CASSLERLNEKLFF.

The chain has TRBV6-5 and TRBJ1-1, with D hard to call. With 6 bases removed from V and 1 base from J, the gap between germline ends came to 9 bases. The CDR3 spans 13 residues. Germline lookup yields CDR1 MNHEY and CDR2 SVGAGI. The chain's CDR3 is CASSPDWNTEAFF. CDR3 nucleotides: TGTGCCAGCAGCCCGGACTGGAACACTGAAGCTTTCTTT.

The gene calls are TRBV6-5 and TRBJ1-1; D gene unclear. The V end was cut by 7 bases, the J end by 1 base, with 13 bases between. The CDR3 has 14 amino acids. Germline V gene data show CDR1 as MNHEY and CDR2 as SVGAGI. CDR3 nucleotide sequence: TGTGCCAGCAAACGTGGGAGCTCGAACACTGAAGCTTTCTTT. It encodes CASKRGSSNTEAFF.

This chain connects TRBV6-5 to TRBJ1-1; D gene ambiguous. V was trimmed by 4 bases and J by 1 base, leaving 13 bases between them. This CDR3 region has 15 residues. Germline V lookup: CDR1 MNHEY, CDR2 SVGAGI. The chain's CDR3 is CASSSRTAPNTEAFF. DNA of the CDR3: TGTGCCAGCAGTTCCCGGACTGCTCCGAACACTGAAGCTTTCTTT.

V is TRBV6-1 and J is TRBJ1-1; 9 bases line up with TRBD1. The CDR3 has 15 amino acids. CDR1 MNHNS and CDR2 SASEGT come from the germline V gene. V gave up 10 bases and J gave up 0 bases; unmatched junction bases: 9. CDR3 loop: CATGTGTFMNTEAFF. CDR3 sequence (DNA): TGTGCCACCGGGACAGGGACGTTCATGAACACTGAAGCTTTCTTT.

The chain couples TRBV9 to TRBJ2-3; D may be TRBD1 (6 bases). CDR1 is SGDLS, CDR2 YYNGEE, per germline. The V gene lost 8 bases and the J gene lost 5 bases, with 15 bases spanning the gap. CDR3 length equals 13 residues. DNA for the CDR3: TGTGCCAGTACAGGGTATGTGGTAGATACGCAGTATTTT. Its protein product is CASTGYVVDTQYF.

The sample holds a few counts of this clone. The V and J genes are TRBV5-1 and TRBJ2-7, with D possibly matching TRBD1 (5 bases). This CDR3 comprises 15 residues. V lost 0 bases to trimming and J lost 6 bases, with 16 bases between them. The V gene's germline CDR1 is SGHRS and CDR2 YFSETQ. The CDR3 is CASSLASAGSGEQYF. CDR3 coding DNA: TGCGCCAGCAGCTTGGCTTCGGCAGGGTCAGGCGAGCAGTACTTC.

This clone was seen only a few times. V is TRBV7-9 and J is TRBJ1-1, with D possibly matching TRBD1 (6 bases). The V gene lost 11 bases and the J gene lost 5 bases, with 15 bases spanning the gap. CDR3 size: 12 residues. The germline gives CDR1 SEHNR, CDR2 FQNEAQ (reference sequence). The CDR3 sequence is CAVEGVGTEAFF. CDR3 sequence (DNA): TGTGCCGTTGAGGGGGTTGGTACTGAAGCTTTCTTT.

The CDR3 DNA reads TGTGCCAGCAGTGGGAGTACCTCCTATAATTCACCCCTCCACTTT. Protein: CASSGSTSYNSPLHF. The chain recombines TRBV28 with TRBJ1-6; D call uncertain. The ends were cut back, 5 bases at V and 0 bases at J, with 8 bases in the middle. The CDR3 runs to 15 residues. Germline assignment: CDR1 MDHEN and CDR2 SYDVKM.